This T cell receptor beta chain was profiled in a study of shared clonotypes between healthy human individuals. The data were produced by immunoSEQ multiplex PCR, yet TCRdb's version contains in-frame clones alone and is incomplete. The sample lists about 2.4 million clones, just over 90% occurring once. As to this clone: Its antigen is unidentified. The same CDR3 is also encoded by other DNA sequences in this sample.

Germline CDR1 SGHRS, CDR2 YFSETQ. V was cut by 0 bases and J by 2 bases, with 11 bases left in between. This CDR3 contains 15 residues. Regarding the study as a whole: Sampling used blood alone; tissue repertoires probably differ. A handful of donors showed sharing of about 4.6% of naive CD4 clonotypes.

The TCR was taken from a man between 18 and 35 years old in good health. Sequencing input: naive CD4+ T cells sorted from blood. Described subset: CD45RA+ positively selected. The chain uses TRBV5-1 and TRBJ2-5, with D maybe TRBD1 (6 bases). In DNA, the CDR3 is TGCGCCAGCAGCTTGGCCGGGACAAATCAAGAGACCCAGTACTTC. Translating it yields CASSLAGTNQETQYF.